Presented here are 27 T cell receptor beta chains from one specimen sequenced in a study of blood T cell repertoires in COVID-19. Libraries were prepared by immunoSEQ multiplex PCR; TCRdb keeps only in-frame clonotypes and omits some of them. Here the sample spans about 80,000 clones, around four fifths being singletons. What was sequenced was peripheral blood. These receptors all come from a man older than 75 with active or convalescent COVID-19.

CDR3 coding DNA: TGTGCCAGTAGGGCTCAGGGAAATCAGCCCCAGCATTTT. Translated, it gives CASRAQGNQPQHF. This chain joins TRBV19 and TRBJ1-5, with a tentative D call TRBD1 (5 bases). Germline lookup yields CDR1 LNHDA and CDR2 SQIVND (reference sequence). V lost 6 bases and J lost 4, with 10 bases in between. CDR3 size: 13 residues.

DNA of the CDR3: TGCGCCAGCAGCTGGGACAGGGGCGGTGAAAAACTGTTTTTT. Protein product: CASSWDRGGEKLFF. This chain links TRBV5-1 with TRBJ1-4, with 10 bases matching TRBD1. Germline assignment: CDR1 SGHRS and CDR2 YFSETQ. V lost 3 bases to trimming and J lost 7 bases; unmatched junction nucleotides: 3. There are 14 residues in the CDR3.

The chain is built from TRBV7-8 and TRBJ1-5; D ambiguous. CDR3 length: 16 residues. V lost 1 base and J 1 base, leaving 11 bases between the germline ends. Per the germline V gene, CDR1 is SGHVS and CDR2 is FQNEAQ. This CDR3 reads CASSLGGGMSNQPQHF. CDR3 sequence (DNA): TGTGCCAGCAGCTTAGGCGGAGGGATGAGCAATCAGCCCCAGCATTTT.

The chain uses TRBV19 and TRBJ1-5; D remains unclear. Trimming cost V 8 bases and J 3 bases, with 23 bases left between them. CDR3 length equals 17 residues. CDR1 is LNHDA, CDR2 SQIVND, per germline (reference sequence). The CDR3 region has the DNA TGTGCCAGTGATTCCGCTTCGGTGGTCTTCGACAATCAGCCCCAGCATTTT. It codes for CASDSASVVFDNQPQHF.

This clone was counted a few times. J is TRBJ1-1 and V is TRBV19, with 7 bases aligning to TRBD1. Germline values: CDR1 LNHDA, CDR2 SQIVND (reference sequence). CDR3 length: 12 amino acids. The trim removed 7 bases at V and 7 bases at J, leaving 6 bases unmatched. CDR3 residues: CASTPNRGEAFF. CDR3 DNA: TGTGCCAGTACCCCCAACAGGGGTGAAGCTTTCTTT.

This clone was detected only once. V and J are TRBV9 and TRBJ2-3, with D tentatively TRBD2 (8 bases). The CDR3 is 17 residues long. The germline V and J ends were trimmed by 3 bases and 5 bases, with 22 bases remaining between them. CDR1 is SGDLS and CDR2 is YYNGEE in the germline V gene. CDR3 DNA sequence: TGTGCCAGCAGCGAGGGGGCGGGGGGTCCCCTGCTAGATACGCAGTATTTT. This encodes CASSEGAGGPLLDTQYF.

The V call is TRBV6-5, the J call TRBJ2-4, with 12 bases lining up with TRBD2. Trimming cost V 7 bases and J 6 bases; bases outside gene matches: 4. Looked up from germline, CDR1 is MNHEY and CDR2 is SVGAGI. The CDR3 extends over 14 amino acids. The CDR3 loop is CASNPSGGGNIQYF. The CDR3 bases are TGTGCCAGCAACCCTAGCGGGGGGGGAAACATTCAGTACTTC.

In nucleotides, the CDR3 is TGTGCCAGCAGCTTAGAAAGGACTCTTAGGGATGAGCAGTTCTTC. Translated: CASSLERTLRDEQFF. The chain uses TRBV7-2 and TRBJ2-1, with D possibly being TRBD2 (5 bases). There are 15 residues in the CDR3. Germline V lookup: CDR1 SGHTA, CDR2 FQGNSA. V lost 1 base to trimming and J lost 8 bases, with 15 bases between them.

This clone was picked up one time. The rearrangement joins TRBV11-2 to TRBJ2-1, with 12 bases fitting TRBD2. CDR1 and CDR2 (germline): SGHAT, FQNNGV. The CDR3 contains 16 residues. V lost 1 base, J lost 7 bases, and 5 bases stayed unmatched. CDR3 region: CASSLALAGGSNEQFF. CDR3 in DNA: TGTGCCAGCAGCTTAGCGCTAGCGGGGGGGTCGAATGAGCAGTTCTTC. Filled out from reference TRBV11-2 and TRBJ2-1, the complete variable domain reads EAGVAQSPRYKIIEKRQSVAFWCNPISGHATLYWYQQILGQGPKLLIQFQNNGVVDDSQLPKDRFSAERLKGVDSTLKIQPAKLEDSAVYLCASSLALAGGSNEQFFGPGTRLTVL.

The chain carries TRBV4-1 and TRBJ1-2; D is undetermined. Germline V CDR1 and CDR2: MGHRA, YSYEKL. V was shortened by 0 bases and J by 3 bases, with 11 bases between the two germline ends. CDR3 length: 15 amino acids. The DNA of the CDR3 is TGCGCCAGCAGCCAAGATGAGGAGGGATACTATGGCTACACCTTC. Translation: CASSQDEEGYYGYTF.

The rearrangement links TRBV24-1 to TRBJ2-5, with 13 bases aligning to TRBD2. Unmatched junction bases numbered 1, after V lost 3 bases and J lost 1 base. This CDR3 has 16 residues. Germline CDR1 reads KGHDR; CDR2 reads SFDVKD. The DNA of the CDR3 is TGTGCCACCAGTGATCGACTAGCGGGGGGCCAAGAGACCCAGTACTTC. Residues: CATSDRLAGGQETQYF.

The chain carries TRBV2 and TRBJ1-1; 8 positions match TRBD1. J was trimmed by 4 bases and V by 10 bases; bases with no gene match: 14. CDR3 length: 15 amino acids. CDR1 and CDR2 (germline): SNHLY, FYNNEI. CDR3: CATERQGSGLTEAFF. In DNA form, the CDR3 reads TGTGCCACTGAAAGACAGGGGTCGGGGCTCACTGAAGCTTTCTTT.

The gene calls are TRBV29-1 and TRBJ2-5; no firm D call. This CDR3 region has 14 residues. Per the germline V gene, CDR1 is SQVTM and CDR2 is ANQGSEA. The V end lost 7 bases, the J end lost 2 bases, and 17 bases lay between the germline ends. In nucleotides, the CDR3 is TGCAGCGCCTACCCAATTGGAGCGCAAGAGACCCAGTACTTC. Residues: CSAYPIGAQETQYF.

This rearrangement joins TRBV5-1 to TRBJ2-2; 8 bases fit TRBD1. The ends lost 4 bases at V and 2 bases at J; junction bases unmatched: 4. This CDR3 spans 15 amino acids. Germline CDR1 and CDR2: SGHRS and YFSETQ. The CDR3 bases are TGCGCCAGCAGCACGGACAGGGCTAACACCGGGGAGCTGTTTTTT. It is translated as CASSTDRANTGELFF.

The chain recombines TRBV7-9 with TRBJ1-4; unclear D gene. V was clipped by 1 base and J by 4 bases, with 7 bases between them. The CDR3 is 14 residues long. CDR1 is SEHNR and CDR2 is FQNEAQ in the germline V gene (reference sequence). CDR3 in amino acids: CASSLGEGNEKLFF. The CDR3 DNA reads TGTGCCAGCAGCTTAGGGGAGGGTAATGAAAAACTGTTTTTT.

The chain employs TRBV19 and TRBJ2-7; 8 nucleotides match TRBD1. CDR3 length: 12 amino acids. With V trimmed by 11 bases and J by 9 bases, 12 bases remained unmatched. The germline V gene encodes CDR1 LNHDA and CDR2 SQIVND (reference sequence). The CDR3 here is CAGTGLCFGQYV. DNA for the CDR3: TGTGCCGGGACAGGACTATGTTTCGGGCAGTACGTC.

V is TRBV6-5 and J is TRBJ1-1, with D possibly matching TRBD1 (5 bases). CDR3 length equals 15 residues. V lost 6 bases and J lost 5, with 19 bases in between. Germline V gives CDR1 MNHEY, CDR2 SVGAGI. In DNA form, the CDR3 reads TGTGCCAGCAGCTATCCCGTGCCGGGGGATACTGAAGCTTTCTTT. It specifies CASSYPVPGDTEAFF.

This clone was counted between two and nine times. The CDR3 region is CASSQDGGALGEKLFF. DNA for the CDR3: TGTGCCAGCAGCCAAGATGGGGGGGCGCTTGGTGAAAAACTGTTTTTT. The chain recombines TRBV3-1 (or the pseudogene TRBV3-2) with TRBJ1-4; D may be TRBD1 (6 bases). Trimming took 0 bases from V and 7 from J, leaving 15 bases between them. Looked up from germline, CDR1 is LGHDT and CDR2 is YNNKEL (reference sequence). The length of the CDR3 is 16 residues.

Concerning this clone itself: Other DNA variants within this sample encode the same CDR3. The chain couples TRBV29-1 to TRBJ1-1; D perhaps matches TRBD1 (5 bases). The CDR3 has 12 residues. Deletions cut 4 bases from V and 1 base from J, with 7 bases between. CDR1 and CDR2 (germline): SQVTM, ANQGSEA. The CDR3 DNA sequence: TGCAGCGTTGGGGGGGGGAACACTGAAGCTTTCTTT. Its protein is CSVGGGNTEAFF.

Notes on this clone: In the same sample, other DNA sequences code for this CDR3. The CDR3 DNA follows: TGTGCCAGCAGCGTAGCCTCGTCTGGAAACACCATATATTTT. This gives the protein CASSVASSGNTIYF. V usage is TRBV9 and J usage is TRBJ1-3; D is undetermined. Trimming stripped 0 bases from V and 1 base from J, with 5 bases between. The CDR3 totals 14 residues. Germline CDR1 and CDR2: SGDLS and YYNGEE. Filled out from reference TRBV9 and TRBJ1-3, the complete variable domain reads DSGVTQTPKHLITATGQRVTLRCSPRSGDLSVYWYQQSLDQGLQFLIQYYNGEERAKGNILERFSAQQFPDLHSELNLSSLELGDSALYFCASSVASSGNTIYFGEGSWLTVV.

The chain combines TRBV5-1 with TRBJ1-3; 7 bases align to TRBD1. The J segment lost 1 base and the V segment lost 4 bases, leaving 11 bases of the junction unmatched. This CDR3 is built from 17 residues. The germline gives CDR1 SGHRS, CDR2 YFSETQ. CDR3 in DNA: TGCGCCAGCAGCCCCCAACCGGGACAGTCATCTGGAAACACCATATATTTT. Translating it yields CASSPQPGQSSGNTIYF.

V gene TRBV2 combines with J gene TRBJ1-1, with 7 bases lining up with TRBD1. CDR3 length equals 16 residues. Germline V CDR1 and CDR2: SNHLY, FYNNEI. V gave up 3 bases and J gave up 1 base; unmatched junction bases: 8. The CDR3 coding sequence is TGTGCCAGCAGTGATCTAAAGGGGGCCGCGAACACTGAAGCTTTCTTT. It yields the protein CASSDLKGAANTEAFF.

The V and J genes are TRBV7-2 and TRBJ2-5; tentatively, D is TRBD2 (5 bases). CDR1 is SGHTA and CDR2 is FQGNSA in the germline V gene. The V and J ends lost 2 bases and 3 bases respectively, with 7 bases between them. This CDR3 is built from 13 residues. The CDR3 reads CASSLPGEETQYF. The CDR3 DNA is TGTGCCAGCAGCTTACCCGGGGAAGAGACCCAGTACTTC.

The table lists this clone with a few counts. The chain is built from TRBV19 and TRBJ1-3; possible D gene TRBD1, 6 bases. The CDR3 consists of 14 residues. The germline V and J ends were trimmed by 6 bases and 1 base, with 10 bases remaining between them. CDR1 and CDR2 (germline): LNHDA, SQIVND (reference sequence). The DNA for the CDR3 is TGTGCCAGTAGACCGGGACAATCTGGAAACACCATATATTTT. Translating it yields CASRPGQSGNTIYF.

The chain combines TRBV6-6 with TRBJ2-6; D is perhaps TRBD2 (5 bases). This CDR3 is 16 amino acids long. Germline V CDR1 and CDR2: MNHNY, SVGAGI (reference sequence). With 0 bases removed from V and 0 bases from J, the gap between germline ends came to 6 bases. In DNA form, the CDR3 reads TGTGCCAGCAGTTACTCTCGGGGCTCTGGGGCCAACGTCCTGACTTTC. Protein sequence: CASSYSRGSGANVLTF.

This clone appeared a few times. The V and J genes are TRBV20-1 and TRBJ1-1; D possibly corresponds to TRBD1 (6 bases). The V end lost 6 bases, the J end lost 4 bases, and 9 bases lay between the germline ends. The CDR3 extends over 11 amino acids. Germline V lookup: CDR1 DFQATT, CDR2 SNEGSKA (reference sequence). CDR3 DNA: TGCAGTGCGGCAGGGGTCACTGAAGCTTTCTTT. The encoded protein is CSAAGVTEAFF.

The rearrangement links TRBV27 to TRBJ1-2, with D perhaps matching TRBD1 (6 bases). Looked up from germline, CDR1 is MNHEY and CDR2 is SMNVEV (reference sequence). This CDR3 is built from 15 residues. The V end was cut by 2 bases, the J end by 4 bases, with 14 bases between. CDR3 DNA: TGTGCCAGCAGTTTAAAACAGGGAGGGTTCTATGGCTACACCTTC. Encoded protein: CASSLKQGGFYGYTF.